This T cell receptor (beta chain) comes out of a study of cytomegalovirus exposure and HLA in healthy donors. As for the study in general: Some 200 million T cells yielded under 130 million unique TCR beta sequences in earlier analysis.

CDR1 and CDR2 from the germline V gene are LNHDA and SQIVND (reference sequence). The CDR3 has 14 residues. Deletions cut 3 bases from V and 3 bases from J, with 10 bases between. Comments on this clone: Its target is unknown.

This PCR relied on a set of 60 Vbeta primers and 13 Jbeta primers. TCRdb's copy holds only in-frame clones and misses some; the assay was immunoSEQ multiplex PCR. The top ten hold 2.5% to 3.5% of the sample, which has 100,000 to 120,000 clones, around four fifths seen once. Whole-study findings and limits: Reportedly, cytomegalovirus status was diagnosed with high sensitivity and specificity.

Sample: PBMCs. V and J are TRBV19 and TRBJ2-3; maybe TRBD2 (6 bases). This receptor was taken from a woman aged 55-70 years in good health and CMV-seropositive. The CDR3 coding sequence is TGTGCCAGTAGTATTTTCGGGGGTACAGATACGCAGTATTTT. It codes for CASSIFGGTDTQYF.